The 5 T cell receptor beta chains reported below all come from one sample, sequenced in a study of blood T cell repertoires in COVID-19. The data were produced by immunoSEQ multiplex PCR, yet TCRdb's version contains in-frame clones alone and is incomplete. The sample holds some 150,000 clones, around 83% seen once. The sequenced sample was PBMCs or T cells enriched from blood (not recorded which). These receptors came from a woman in her 50s in a cohort exposed to, infected with or recovered from COVID-19 (not recorded which).

The chain uses TRBV5-1 and TRBJ2-4, with TRBD1 matching over 11 bases. CDR1 is SGHRS, CDR2 YFSETQ, per germline. The CDR3 contains 14 residues. The ends lost 4 bases at V and 7 bases at J; junction bases unmatched: 4. CDR3 sequence (DNA): TGCGCCAGCAGCCCCGGGACAGGGGGGAACATTCAGTACTTC. It translates to CASSPGTGGNIQYF.

The CDR3, as DNA: TGTGCCAGCAGCTTAGCAGGGGACAATCAGCCCCAGCATTTT. Protein sequence: CASSLAGDNQPQHF. The V and J genes are TRBV11-2 and TRBJ1-5; maybe TRBD1 (6 bases). This CDR3 is 14 amino acids long. V was trimmed by 1 base and J by 3 bases, leaving 7 bases between them. CDR1 and CDR2 from the germline V gene are SGHAT and FQNNGV.

The rearrangement joins TRBV11-2 to TRBJ2-3; 8 bases match TRBD2. Losses at the gene ends were 0 bases for V and 6 bases for J; bases not matched to a gene: 8. CDR1 is SGHAT, CDR2 FQNNGV, per germline. This CDR3 has 16 amino acids. CDR3 coding DNA: TGTGCCAGCAGCTTAGATACGGGGGGGCCGGGGGATACGCAGTATTTT. Amino acids: CASSLDTGGPGDTQYF.

This clone showed up just a few times. The rearrangement links TRBV18 to TRBJ1-1; 7 nucleotides agree with TRBD1. The germline CDR1 and CDR2 sequences are KGHSH and LQKENI. The CDR3 covers 15 residues. J was trimmed by 0 bases and V by 3 bases; bases with no gene match: 4. The CDR3 loop is CASSPGTDMNTEAFF. The DNA for the CDR3 is TGTGCCAGCTCACCCGGGACAGACATGAACACTGAAGCTTTCTTT.

This clone has only one observation. The genes are TRBV19 and TRBJ1-5; the match to TRBD1 covers 10 bases. The CDR3 has 17 amino acids. The V gene's germline CDR1 is LNHDA and CDR2 SQIVND (reference sequence). V shed 7 bases, J shed 5 bases, and the junction held 14 bases outside the gene matches. The CDR3 nucleotides read TGTGCCAGTACCCCCCGCCCCCCGGGACAGGGGTATCAGCCCCAGCATTTT. Its protein product is CASTPRPPGQGYQPQHF.